What follows describes a single T cell receptor beta chain. Primers for the PCR totalled 60 Vbeta and 13 Jbeta. Generated by immunoSEQ multiplex PCR, the TCRdb table keeps only in-frame clones and is missing some. The sample table includes 140,000 or so clones. This sample stems from a study of cytomegalovirus exposure and HLA in healthy donors. Sequencing was carried out using PBMCs. This TCR was sampled from a male donor in good health and CMV-seronegative.

CDR3 coding DNA: TGTGCCAGCAGCTTAGGAGGAGGTGGGGAGACCCAGTACTTC. It specifies CASSLGGGGETQYF. The gene calls are TRBV7-9 and TRBJ2-5; D is perhaps TRBD2 (5 bases). V shed 1 base and J shed 5 bases, with 11 bases lying between them. CDR3 length: 14 residues. Germline V CDR1 and CDR2: SEHNR, FQNEAQ (reference sequence).